A selection of T cell receptor beta chains follows, all from one sample in a study of T cells in Graves' hyperthyroidism and ophthalmopathy. TCRdb re-called the multiplex PCR reads through MiXCR, storing one row per CDR3 protein. This table has 95,000 to 110,000 distinct CDR3 sequences, roughly 50% appearing once. The sequenced sample was blood. The receptors originated from a man aged 35-49 years with Graves' hyperthyroidism. CDR3s leave out the opening cysteine and the closing phenylalanine or tryptophan. Fields, in order: J gene, V gene, CDR3 protein.

>TRBJ1-1|TRBV5-8
ASSLAGRGLGTEAF
>TRBJ2-5|TRBV20-1
SAGGFGDSQETQY
>TRBJ2-1|TRBV12-3/TRBV12-4
ASIAGGRLYNEQF
>TRBJ2-1|TRBV2
ASTERGGLNEQF
>TRBJ2-5|TRBV6-1
ASGYHLLAGGLEETQY
>TRBJ2-1|TRBV2
ASSEPGEQF
>TRBJ1-4|TRBV29-1
SVWQGGEKLF
>TRBJ1-1|TRBV6-2/TRBV6-3
ASSSRRENTEAF
>TRBJ1-5|TRBV24-1
ATPGWGQPQH
>TRBJ1-2|TRBV10-2
ASSEDVLYGYT
>TRBJ2-5|TRBV20-1
SARGVRTFEETQY
>TRBJ1-5|TRBV19
ASRLDRGSQH
>TRBJ2-1|TRBV5-1
ASSLLLAGVGYNEQF
>TRBJ1-1|TRBV2
ASRHRGLNTEAF
>TRBJ2-2|TRBV29-1
SVGVGNTGELF
>TRBJ2-7|TRBV20-1
SVNGHRTYEQY
>TRBJ2-1|TRBV14
ASSQELIGVFNEQF
>TRBJ1-1|TRBV6-1
ASSGTGLSAEAF
>TRBJ2-5|TRBV20-1
SARPGEETQY
>TRBJ2-1|TRBV18
ASSPTPAAGNNEQF
>TRBJ2-3|TRBV6-5
ASSWISSDTQY
>TRBJ1-4|TRBV9
ASSAHRGHDEKLF
>TRBJ2-5|TRBV10-2
ASSESPEETQY
>TRBJ1-4|TRBV15
ATSQGLLNEKLF
>TRBJ2-7|TRBV29-1
SVGGGLAGGLYEQY
>TRBJ1-1|TRBV6-5
ASSLPGQGRNTEAF
>TRBJ1-1|TRBV9
ASSQGGDTEAF
>TRBJ2-5|TRBV5-1
ASSLAGPKETQY
>TRBJ2-2|TRBV20-1
SAYNRGSHTGELF
>TRBJ1-5|TRBV7-8
ASSLASRTVNLPQH
>TRBJ1-1|TRBV20-1
SATQGDTEAF
>TRBJ2-3|TRBV24-1
ATSRTSGRLDTQY
>TRBJ2-7|TRBV5-7
ASSPGTSGTYEQY
>TRBJ2-7|TRBV29-1
SVEGDGTGGSYEQY
>TRBJ1-1|TRBV6-5
ATLRDGGMNTEAF
>TRBJ1-2|TRBV29-1
SGGGEQDGYA
>TRBJ2-5|TRBV5-8
ASSLGVSQGETQY
>TRBJ1-6|TRBV20-1
SAGAGSDNSPLH
>TRBJ1-4|TRBV3-1
ASSQGGTLNEKLF
>TRBJ1-1|TRBV2
ASGLAVYFEAF
>TRBJ2-5|TRBV29-1
SVERPSGEGETQY
>TRBJ1-1|TRBV2
ASRRGLGNTEAF
>TRBJ2-7|TRBV12-3/TRBV12-4
ASSSGTFYRDEQY
>TRBJ2-1|TRBV7-2
ASSSYSGLAVNEQF
>TRBJ2-1|TRBV20-1
SARGGREVYNEQF
>TRBJ1-1|TRBV7-3
ASSWTASGGTEAS
>TRBJ2-3|TRBV7-6
ASSPGQIGADTQY
>TRBJ2-3|TRBV20-1
SARDRLRSFGTDTQY
>TRBJ1-2|TRBV7-2
ASSFYRDDYGYT
>TRBJ1-5|TRBV19
ASSILGTGGIQPQH
>TRBJ1-2|TRBV6-6
ASSYSKGTGRDGYT
>TRBJ2-1|TRBV2
ASSSRGPSYNEQF
>TRBJ1-5|TRBV20-1
SARDRRQGAGNQPQH
>TRBJ2-7|TRBV7-6
ASSQDGRGVGYEQY
>TRBJ2-5|TRBV7-2
ASSIGQGSNRETQY
>TRBJ2-1|TRBV28
ASSRNYNEQF
>TRBJ2-5|TRBV4-1
ASSRDRQETQY
>TRBJ2-1|TRBV4-2
ASSQDLGTYNEQF
>TRBJ2-1|TRBV29-1
SVDDLTVPYNEQF